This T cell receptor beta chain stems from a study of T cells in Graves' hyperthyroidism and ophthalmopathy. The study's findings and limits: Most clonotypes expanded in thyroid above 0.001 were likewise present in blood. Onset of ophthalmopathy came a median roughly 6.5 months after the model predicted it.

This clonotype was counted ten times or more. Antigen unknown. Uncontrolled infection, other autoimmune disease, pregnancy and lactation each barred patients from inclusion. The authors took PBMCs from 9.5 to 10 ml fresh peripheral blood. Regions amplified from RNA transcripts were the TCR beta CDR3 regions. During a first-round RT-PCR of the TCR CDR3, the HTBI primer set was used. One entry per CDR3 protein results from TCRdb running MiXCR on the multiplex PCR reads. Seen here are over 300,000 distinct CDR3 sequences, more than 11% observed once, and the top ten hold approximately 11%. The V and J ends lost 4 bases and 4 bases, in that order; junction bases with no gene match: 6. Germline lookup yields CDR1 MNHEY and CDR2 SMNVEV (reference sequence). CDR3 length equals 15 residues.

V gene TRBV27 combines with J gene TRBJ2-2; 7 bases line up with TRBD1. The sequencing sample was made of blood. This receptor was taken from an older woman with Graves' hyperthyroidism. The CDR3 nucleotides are TGTGCCAGCAGTTATAGACAGGGCCCCACCGGGGAGCTGTTTTTT. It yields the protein CASSYRQGPTGELFF.